The 2 T cell receptor beta chains below come from one sample, sequenced in a study of blood T cell repertoires in COVID-19. The data were produced by immunoSEQ multiplex PCR, yet TCRdb's version contains in-frame clones alone and is incomplete. In the table there are about 120,000 clones, around nine tenths of which are singletons. The sequenced sample was peripheral blood. All receptors come from a woman aged 45-65 years with acute or convalescent COVID-19.

V usage is TRBV29-1 and J usage is TRBJ1-2, with D perhaps TRBD1 (6 bases). The germline V gene has CDR1 SQVTM and CDR2 ANQGSEA. Deletions cut 4 bases from V and 4 bases from J, with 19 bases between. The CDR3 consists of 15 residues. CDR3 nucleotide sequence: TGCAGCGTTGTAATTCCCAGGGGAGACGCCTATGGCTACACCTTC. Translated: CSVVIPRGDAYGYTF.

J is TRBJ1-2 and V is TRBV13, with a tentative D call TRBD1 (6 bases). CDR3 length: 17 residues. Trimming cost V 4 bases and J 7 bases, with 25 bases left between them. CDR1 and CDR2 (germline): PRHDT, FYEKMQ (reference sequence). The CDR3 DNA sequence: TGTGCCAGCAGCTCTAGGGCCCTGACAGGCCCTCCAGGTGGCTACACCTTC. Encoded protein: CASSSRALTGPPGGYTF.